Below, 20 T cell receptor beta chains from the same sample are listed, as sequenced in a study of OX40 agonist ivuxolimab in advanced cancers. The protocol was immunoSEQ multiplex PCR, while the TCRdb copy is restricted to in-frame clones and leaves out a portion. The sample lists around 21,000 clones; roughly 80% were seen once. The source material was CD4+ or CD8+ T cells sorted from blood, sampled in a trial of the OX40 agonist ivuxolimab. The source is an adult with an advanced solid tumor such as melanoma, head and neck, liver or kidney cancer.

The rearrangement uses TRBV5-1 and TRBJ2-3, with D possibly TRBD2 on 5 matching bases. Germline assignment: CDR1 SGHRS and CDR2 YFSETQ. This CDR3 comprises 15 residues. The V gene lost 1 base and the J gene lost 0 bases, with 9 bases spanning the gap. CDR3 amino acids: CASSLWRASTDTQYF. Written as DNA, the CDR3 is TGCGCCAGCAGCTTGTGGCGGGCTAGCACAGATACGCAGTATTTT. Complete variable domain (other parts from reference TRBV5-1 and TRBJ2-3): KAGVTQTPRYLIKTRGQQVTLSCSPISGHRSVSWYQQTPGQGLQFLFEYFSETQRNKGNFPGRFSGRQFSNSRSEMNVSTLELGDSALYLCASSLWRASTDTQYFGPGTRLTVL.

The rearrangement uses TRBV7-8 and TRBJ1-2; tentative D call: TRBD1 (6 bases). Trimming removed 1 base at V and 4 bases at J, with 19 bases between. The germline V gene encodes CDR1 SGHVS and CDR2 FQNEAQ. The CDR3 sequence is 17 residues long. CDR3 amino acids: CASSLEVGGARGYGYTF. The DNA of the CDR3 is TGTGCCAGCAGCTTAGAGGTCGGGGGCGCGAGAGGCTATGGCTACACCTTC.

The chain employs TRBV6-6 and TRBJ2-7; the D is unclear. Germline V gene data show CDR1 as MNHNY and CDR2 as SVGAGI (reference sequence). The V end was cut by 0 bases, the J end by 1 base, with 1 base between. The CDR3 sequence is 12 residues long. This CDR3 reads CASSYSSYEQYF. DNA for the CDR3: TGTGCCAGCAGTTACTCATCCTACGAGCAGTACTTC.

In its sample, this clone was seen once. The DNA for the CDR3 is TGTGCCAGCAGTCCCCAGGGTAGGGGGGGCAATCAGCCCCAGCATTTT. Its translation: CASSPQGRGGNQPQHF. The rearrangement uses TRBV28 and TRBJ1-5, with TRBD1 as a possible D gene (6 bases). The CDR3 has 16 residues. The germline V gene encodes CDR1 MDHEN and CDR2 SYDVKM. The V gene lost 5 bases and the J gene lost 2 bases, with 16 bases spanning the gap.

The chain has TRBV30 and TRBJ2-1; 10 bases are a match to TRBD2. CDR1 and CDR2 from the germline V gene are GTSNPN and SVGIG (reference sequence). The CDR3 is 16 amino acids. After removal of 2 bases from V and 8 bases from J, the junction contained 12 bases not matched to a gene. CDR3 protein: CAWSPGLADTGYEQFF. Here the CDR3 DNA reads TGTGCCTGGAGTCCCGGACTAGCGGACACAGGCTATGAGCAGTTCTTC.

In the case of this clone: The junction shows a germline mismatch at one end, possibly a read error. Other DNA sequences of this sample code for an identical CDR3. The chain employs TRBV7-9 and TRBJ1-2; D is possibly TRBD1 (5 bases). The V gene's germline CDR1 is SEHNR and CDR2 FQNEAQ (reference sequence). CDR3 length: 14 residues. The CDR3 DNA sequence: TGTGCCAGCAGCTTACAGGACATGCGTGGTGGCTATACCTTC. Its translation is CASSLQDMRGGYTF.

This chain uses TRBV7-8 with TRBJ2-7; 13 bases fit TRBD2. Germline V gives CDR1 SGHVS, CDR2 FQNEAQ. J gave up 7 bases and V 5 bases, and 23 bases lay outside the gene matches. The CDR3 runs to 20 residues. CDR3 region: CASSPIPPGLAGVGKEEQYF. CDR3 nucleotides: TGTGCCAGCAGCCCAATTCCCCCCGGACTAGCGGGAGTTGGTAAAGAAGAGCAGTACTTC.

This clone was observed a handful of times. The chain carries TRBV19 and TRBJ1-2, with TRBD1 matching over 7 bases. Germline lookup yields CDR1 LNHDA and CDR2 SQIVND (reference sequence). With 5 bases clipped from V and 5 bases from J, the junction kept 5 bases outside the gene matches. The CDR3 loop spans 13 amino acids. The CDR3 protein is CASSPLGQYGYTF. The CDR3 nucleotides are TGTGCCAGTAGTCCATTGGGACAGTATGGCTACACCTTC. The entire variable domain, with the rest obtained from reference TRBV19 and TRBJ1-2, is as follows: DGGITQSPKYLFRKEGQNVTLSCEQNLNHDAMYWYRQDPGQGLRLIYYSQIVNDFQKGDIAEGYSVSREKKESFPLTVTSAQKNPTAFYLCASSPLGQYGYTFGSGTRLTVV.

This chain joins TRBV13 and TRBJ2-1; 7 positions match TRBD2. The CDR3 totals 16 residues. The germline V gene has CDR1 PRHDT and CDR2 FYEKMQ (reference sequence). V trimming: 1 base; J trimming: 6 bases; junction bases outside the gene matches: 9. This CDR3 reads CASSLEAGRDSNEQFF. The CDR3 nucleotides are TGTGCCAGCAGCTTAGAGGCGGGGAGGGACTCCAATGAGCAGTTCTTC.

By share of the sample, this clone is medium-sized. The CDR3 reads CASSPVGRVLNTGELFF. In DNA, the CDR3 is TGTGCCAGCAGCCCGGTCGGGCGGGTCCTGAACACCGGGGAGCTGTTTTTT. This sequence joins TRBV7-8 and TRBJ2-2; tentative D call: TRBD2 (5 bases). The germline V gene has CDR1 SGHVS and CDR2 FQNEAQ. Trimming cost V 5 bases and J 1 base, with 17 bases left between them. The CDR3 loop spans 17 amino acids.

The chain employs TRBV30 and TRBJ2-1, with 8 bases lining up with TRBD1. Looked up from germline, CDR1 is GTSNPN and CDR2 is SVGIG (reference sequence). V trimming: 3 bases; J trimming: 8 bases; junction bases outside the gene matches: 12. The CDR3 has 15 residues. CDR3: CAWRRGQVVVDEQFF. The CDR3 nucleotides are TGTGCCTGGAGGAGGGGACAGGTCGTAGTTGATGAGCAGTTCTTC.

V usage is TRBV7-9 and J usage is TRBJ2-1, with 7 bases fitting TRBD2. The ends lost 5 bases at V and 0 bases at J; junction bases unmatched: 10. CDR1 is SEHNR and CDR2 is FQNEAQ in the germline V gene (reference sequence). This CDR3 has 17 residues. The CDR3 reads CASSSPLAASSYNEQFF. CDR3 nucleotides: TGTGCCAGCAGCAGCCCTCTAGCGGCCAGCTCCTACAATGAGCAGTTCTTC.

This sequence joins TRBV7-9 and TRBJ1-1, with a tentative D call TRBD1 (5 bases). Trimming pared 3 bases from V and 4 bases from J, leaving 9 bases between. Per the germline V gene, CDR1 is SEHNR and CDR2 is FQNEAQ (reference sequence). The length of the CDR3 is 13 residues. The CDR3 spells CASSFVGTTEAFF. For the CDR3, the DNA is TGTGCCAGCAGCTTCGTGGGGACCACTGAAGCTTTCTTT.

The chain carries TRBV19 and TRBJ2-7; TRBD2 matches at 8 bases. This CDR3 has 14 amino acids. Germline V CDR1 and CDR2: LNHDA, SQIVND (reference sequence). Trimming at V came to 3 bases and at J to 7 bases, leaving 8 bases not matched to a gene. DNA for the CDR3: TGTGCCAGTAGTATTAGCGGGGCTAGTAGGGAGCAGTACTTC. It is translated as CASSISGASREQYF.

The CDR3 sequence: CASSPGQHQETQYF. The CDR3 coding sequence is TGTGCCAGCAGCCCCGGGCAGCACCAAGAGACCCAGTACTTC. The chain joins TRBV7-9 to TRBJ2-5; no clear D gene. CDR1 is SEHNR and CDR2 is FQNEAQ in the germline V gene (reference sequence). This CDR3 has 14 residues. V shed 5 bases and J shed 0 bases, with 10 bases lying between them.

The chain is built from TRBV15 and TRBJ1-2; 7 bases are shared with TRBD1. Germline V lookup: CDR1 LNHNV, CDR2 YYDKDF (reference sequence). J gave up 9 bases and V 4 bases, and 5 bases lay outside the gene matches. The CDR3 is 12 amino acids. The CDR3 is CATSTRTGSYTF. CDR3 nucleotides: TGTGCCACCAGCACCCGGACAGGAAGCTACACCTTC. The variable domain in full, with the rest retrieved from reference TRBV15 and TRBJ1-2, is DAMVIQNPRYQVTQFGKPVTLSCSQTLNHNVMYWYQQKSSQAPKLLFHYYDKDFNNEADTPDNFQSRRPNTSFCFLDIRSPGLGDTAMYLCATSTRTGSYTFGSGTRLTVV.

The rearrangement uses TRBV28 and TRBJ2-1; possible D gene TRBD2, 6 bases. Trimming removed 3 bases at V and 7 bases at J, with 7 bases between. The CDR3 runs 12 residues. The germline V gene encodes CDR1 MDHEN and CDR2 SYDVKM. CDR3 protein: CASSLGGNEQFF. The DNA of the CDR3 is TGTGCCAGCAGTTTGGGGGGAAATGAGCAGTTCTTC.

The V call is TRBV25-1, the J call TRBJ2-5; D unresolved. The J call may be in error: the DNA end matches TRBJ2-7 better. The CDR3 totals 15 residues. Germline values: CDR1 MGHDK, CDR2 SYGVNS. CDR3 coding DNA: TGTGCTTCAAGACAAAGGCCGCAGCCTCTCTACGAGCAGTACTTC. Its translation is CASRQRPQPLYEQYF.

V and J are TRBV6-6 and TRBJ2-1; 10 positions agree with TRBD2. Germline CDR1 reads MNHNY; CDR2 reads SVGAGI (reference sequence). The CDR3 is 15 amino acids. Trimming took 6 bases from V and 6 from J; bases not matched to a gene: 8. In DNA, the CDR3 is TGTGCCAGCAGGGGCGGGGCTAGCGGGAGCAATGAGCAGTTCTTC. This encodes CASRGGASGSNEQFF.

The gene calls are TRBV4-1 and TRBJ2-5; 11 bases are a match to TRBD1. The CDR3 runs to 16 residues. The V gene's germline CDR1 is MGHRA and CDR2 YSYEKL. The V gene end was trimmed by 3 bases and the J gene end by 4 bases; junction bases not matched to a gene: 7. CDR3: CASSQFGQGAGETQYF. The CDR3 nucleotides read TGCGCCAGCAGCCAGTTTGGACAGGGGGCGGGAGAGACCCAGTACTTC.